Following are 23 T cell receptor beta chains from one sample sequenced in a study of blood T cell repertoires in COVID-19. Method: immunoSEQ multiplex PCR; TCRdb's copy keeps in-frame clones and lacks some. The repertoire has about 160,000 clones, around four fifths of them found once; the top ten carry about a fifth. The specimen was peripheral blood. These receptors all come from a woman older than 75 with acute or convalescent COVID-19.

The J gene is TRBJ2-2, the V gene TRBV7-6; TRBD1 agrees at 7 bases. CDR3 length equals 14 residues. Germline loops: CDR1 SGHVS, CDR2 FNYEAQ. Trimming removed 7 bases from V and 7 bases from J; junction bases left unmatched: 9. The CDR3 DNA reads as TGTGCCAGCACCACTAAGGGGGCGGTCGGGGAGCTGTTTTTT. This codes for CASTTKGAVGELFF.

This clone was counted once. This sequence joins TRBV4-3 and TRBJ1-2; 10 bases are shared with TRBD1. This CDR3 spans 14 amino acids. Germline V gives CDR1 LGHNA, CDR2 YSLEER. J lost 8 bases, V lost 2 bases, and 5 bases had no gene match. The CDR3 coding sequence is TGCGCCAGCAGCCAAAAGGGACAGGGGTGGGGCTACACCTTC. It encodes CASSQKGQGWGYTF.

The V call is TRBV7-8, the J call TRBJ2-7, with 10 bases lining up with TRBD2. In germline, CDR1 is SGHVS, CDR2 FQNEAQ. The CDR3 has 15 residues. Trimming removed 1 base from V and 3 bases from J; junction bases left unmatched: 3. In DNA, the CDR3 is TGTGCCAGCAGCTTAGGAGCGGGAGGGCACTACGAGCAGTACTTC. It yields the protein CASSLGAGGHYEQYF.

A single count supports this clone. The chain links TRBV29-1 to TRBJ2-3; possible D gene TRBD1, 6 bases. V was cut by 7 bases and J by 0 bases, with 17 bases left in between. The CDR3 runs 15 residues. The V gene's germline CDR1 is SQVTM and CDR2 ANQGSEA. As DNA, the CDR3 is TGCAGCGGCACCACAGGGTACTCTAGCACAGATACGCAGTATTTT. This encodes CSGTTGYSSTDTQYF.

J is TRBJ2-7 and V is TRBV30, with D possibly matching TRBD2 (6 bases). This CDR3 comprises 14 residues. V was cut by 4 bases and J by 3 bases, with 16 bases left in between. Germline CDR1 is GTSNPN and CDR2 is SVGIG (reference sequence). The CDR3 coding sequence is TGTGCCTGGATCCGAGCGGGTAGGGACTACGAGCAGTACTTC. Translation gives CAWIRAGRDYEQYF.

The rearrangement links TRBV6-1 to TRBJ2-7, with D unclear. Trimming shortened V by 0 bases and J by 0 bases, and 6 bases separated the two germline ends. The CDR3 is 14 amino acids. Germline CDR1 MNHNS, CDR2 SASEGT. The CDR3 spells CASSEATNSYEQYF. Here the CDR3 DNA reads TGTGCCAGCAGTGAAGCCACAAACTCCTACGAGCAGTACTTC.

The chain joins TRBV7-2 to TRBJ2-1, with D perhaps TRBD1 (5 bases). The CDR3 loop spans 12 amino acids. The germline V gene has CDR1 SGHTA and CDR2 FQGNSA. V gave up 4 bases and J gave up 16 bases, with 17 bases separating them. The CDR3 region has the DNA TGTGCCAGCAGCTCCCAGGGTGCGACCCAATTCTTC. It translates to CASSSQGATQFF.

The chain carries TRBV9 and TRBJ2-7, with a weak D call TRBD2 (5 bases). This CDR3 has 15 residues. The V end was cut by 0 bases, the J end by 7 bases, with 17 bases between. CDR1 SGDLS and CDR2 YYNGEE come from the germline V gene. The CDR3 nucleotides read TGTGCCAGCAGCGTAGACGTGGTACCTTCGGGAGAGCAGTACTTC. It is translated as CASSVDVVPSGEQYF.

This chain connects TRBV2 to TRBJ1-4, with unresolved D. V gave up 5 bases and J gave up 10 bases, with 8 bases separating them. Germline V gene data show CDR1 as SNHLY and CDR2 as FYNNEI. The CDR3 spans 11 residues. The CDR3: CASSRDRKLFF. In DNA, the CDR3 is TGTGCCAGCAGTCGGGATAGAAAACTGTTTTTT.

The CDR3 protein is CASSVRQGRGEKLFF. The CDR3 DNA sequence: TGTGCCAGCAGTGTCCGACAGGGGAGAGGTGAAAAACTGTTTTTT. V gene TRBV2 combines with J gene TRBJ1-4; 8 bases line up with TRBD1. The CDR3 is 15 amino acids. The V gene's germline CDR1 is SNHLY and CDR2 FYNNEI. V lost 4 bases, J lost 7 bases, and 8 bases stayed unmatched.

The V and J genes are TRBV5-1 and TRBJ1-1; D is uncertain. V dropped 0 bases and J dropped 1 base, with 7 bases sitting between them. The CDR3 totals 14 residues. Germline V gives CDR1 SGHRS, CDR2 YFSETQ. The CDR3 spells CASSLGDKNTEAFF. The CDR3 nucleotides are TGCGCCAGCAGCTTGGGAGATAAGAACACTGAAGCTTTCTTT. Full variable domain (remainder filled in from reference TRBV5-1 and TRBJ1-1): KAGVTQTPRYLIKTRGQQVTLSCSPISGHRSVSWYQQTPGQGLQFLFEYFSETQRNKGNFPGRFSGRQFSNSRSEMNVSTLELGDSALYLCASSLGDKNTEAFFGQGTRLTVV.

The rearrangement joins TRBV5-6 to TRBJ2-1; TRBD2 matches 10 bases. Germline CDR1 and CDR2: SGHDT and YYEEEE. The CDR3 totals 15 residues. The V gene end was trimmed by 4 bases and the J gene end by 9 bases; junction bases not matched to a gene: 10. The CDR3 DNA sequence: TGTGCCAGCAGCCCTAGCGGGAGAGGACTAAGTGAGCAGTTCTTC. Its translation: CASSPSGRGLSEQFF.

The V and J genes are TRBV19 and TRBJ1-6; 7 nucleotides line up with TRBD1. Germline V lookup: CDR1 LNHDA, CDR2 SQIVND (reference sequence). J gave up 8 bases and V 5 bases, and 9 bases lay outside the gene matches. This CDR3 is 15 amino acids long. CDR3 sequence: CASSPTWDSDSPLHF. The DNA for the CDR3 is TGTGCCAGTAGTCCGACTTGGGACAGCGATTCACCCCTCCACTTT.

The CDR3: CASSSSDAGQTYEQYF. DNA for the CDR3: TGTGCCAGCTCATCTTCAGACGCGGGTCAAACCTACGAGCAGTACTTC. J is TRBJ2-7 and V is TRBV18; weak D call: TRBD2 (5 bases). Germline V gene data show CDR1 as KGHSH and CDR2 as LQKENI. V lost 5 bases to trimming and J lost 2 bases, with 19 bases between them. This CDR3 spans 16 amino acids.

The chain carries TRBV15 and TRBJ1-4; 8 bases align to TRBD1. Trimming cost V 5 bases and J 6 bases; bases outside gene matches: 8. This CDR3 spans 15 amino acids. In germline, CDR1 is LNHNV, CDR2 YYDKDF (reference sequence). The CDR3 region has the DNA TGTGCCACCAGCGGAGGACAGGGCCATGATGAAAAACTGTTTTTT. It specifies CATSGGQGHDEKLFF.

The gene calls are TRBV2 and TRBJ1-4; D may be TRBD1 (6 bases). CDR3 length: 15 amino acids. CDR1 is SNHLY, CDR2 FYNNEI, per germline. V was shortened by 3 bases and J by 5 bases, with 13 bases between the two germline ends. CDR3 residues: CASSETRGGNEKLFF. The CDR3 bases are TGTGCCAGCAGTGAGACCAGGGGAGGGAATGAAAAACTGTTTTTT.

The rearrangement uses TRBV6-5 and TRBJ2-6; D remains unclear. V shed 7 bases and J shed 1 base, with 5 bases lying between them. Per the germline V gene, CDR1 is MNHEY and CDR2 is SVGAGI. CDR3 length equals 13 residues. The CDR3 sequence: CASIPSGANVLTF. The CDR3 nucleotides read TGTGCCAGCATTCCTTCTGGGGCCAACGTCCTGACTTTC.

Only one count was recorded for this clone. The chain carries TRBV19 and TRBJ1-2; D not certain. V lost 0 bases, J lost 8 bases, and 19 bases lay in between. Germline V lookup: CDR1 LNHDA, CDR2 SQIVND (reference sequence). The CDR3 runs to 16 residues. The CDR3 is CASSIEPSFGRGGYTF. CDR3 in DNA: TGTGCCAGTAGTATAGAGCCCTCCTTTGGGAGAGGAGGCTACACCTTC.

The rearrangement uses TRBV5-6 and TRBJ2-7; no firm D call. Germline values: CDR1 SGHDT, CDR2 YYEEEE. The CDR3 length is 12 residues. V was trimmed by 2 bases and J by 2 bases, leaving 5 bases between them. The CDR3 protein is CASSFGAYEQYF. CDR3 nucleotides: TGTGCCAGCAGCTTCGGAGCCTACGAGCAGTACTTC.

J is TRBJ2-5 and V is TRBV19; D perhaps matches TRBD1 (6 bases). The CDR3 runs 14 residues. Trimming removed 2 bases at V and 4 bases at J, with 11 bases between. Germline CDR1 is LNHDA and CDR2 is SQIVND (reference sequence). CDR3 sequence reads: CASSIKPGVETQYF. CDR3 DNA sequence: TGTGCCAGTAGTATAAAACCAGGGGTAGAGACCCAGTACTTC.

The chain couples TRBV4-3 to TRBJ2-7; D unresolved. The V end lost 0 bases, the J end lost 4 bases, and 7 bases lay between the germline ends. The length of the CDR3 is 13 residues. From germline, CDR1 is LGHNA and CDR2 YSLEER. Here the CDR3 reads CASSQELKYEQYF. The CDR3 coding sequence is TGCGCCAGCAGCCAAGAACTGAAGTACGAGCAGTACTTC.

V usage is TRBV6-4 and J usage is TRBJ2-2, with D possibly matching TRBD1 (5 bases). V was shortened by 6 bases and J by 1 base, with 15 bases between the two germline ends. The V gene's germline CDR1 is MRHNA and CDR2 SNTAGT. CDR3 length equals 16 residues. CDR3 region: CASSAEWGMNTGELFF. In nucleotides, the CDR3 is TGTGCCAGCAGCGCGGAGTGGGGCATGAACACCGGGGAGCTGTTTTTT.

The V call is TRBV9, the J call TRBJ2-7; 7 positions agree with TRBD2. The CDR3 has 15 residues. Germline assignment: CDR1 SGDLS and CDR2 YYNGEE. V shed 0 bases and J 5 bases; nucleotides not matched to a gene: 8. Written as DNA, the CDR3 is TGTGCCAGCAGCGTAGTAGGCGGGAGTTTCGACGAGCAGTACTTC. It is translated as CASSVVGGSFDEQYF.